These 5 T cell receptor beta chains originate from one sample sequenced in a study of human T cells and chemical hapten exposure. The authors' total RNA extraction used unfractionated whole blood. Individual cDNA molecules in this library carried unique molecular identifiers. TCRdb fed the reads into MiXCR, producing one record per CDR3 protein. The sample holds about 120,000 distinct CDR3 sequences, roughly 8.5% seen once. Sequenced input: whole blood. These receptors were taken from a human donor in good health. Some clones in this sample may be carry-over from other donors' samples.

In DNA form, the CDR3 reads TGTGCCAGCAGCTTAGCGCGTCCGGGACAATACTCCTACAATGAGCAGTTCTTC. Amino acids: CASSLARPGQYSYNEQFF. The chain combines TRBV7-8 with TRBJ2-1; D is possibly TRBD1 (6 bases). This CDR3 comprises 18 residues. The V end was cut by 0 bases, the J end by 0 bases, with 15 bases between. Germline-derived CDR1 and CDR2 are SGHVS and FQNEAQ.

The chain couples TRBV6-2 or TRBV6-3 to TRBJ2-5; 8 bases fit TRBD1. There are 15 residues in the CDR3. The germline CDR1 and CDR2 sequences are MNHEY and SVGEGT. V lost 5 bases to trimming and J lost 5 bases; unmatched junction nucleotides: 10. The CDR3 bases are TGTGCCAGCAGTCCGCACCGGGACAGGCTCGAGACCCAGTACTTC. Protein product: CASSPHRDRLETQYF.

The chain has TRBV5-1 and TRBJ2-3, with 7 bases lining up with TRBD2. Germline trimming cut 0 bases from V and 0 bases from J; bases unmatched to any gene: 4. Germline loops: CDR1 SGHRS, CDR2 YFSETQ. This CDR3 has 16 amino acids. DNA for the CDR3: TGCGCCAGCAGCTTGGTTTGGCGGGGGAGCACAGATACGCAGTATTTT. Amino acid sequence: CASSLVWRGSTDTQYF.

This clonotype appeared a few times. The chain carries TRBV29-1 and TRBJ1-1; TRBD1 might be the D (5 bases). Germline lookup yields CDR1 SQVTM and CDR2 ANQGSEA. The V and J ends lost 4 bases and 4 bases respectively, with 10 bases between them. CDR3 length: 12 amino acids. The CDR3 bases are TGCAGCGTTGGTGGGGGGAGCACTGAAGCTTTCTTT. Translation: CSVGGGSTEAFF.

This clonotype was seen more than once but under ten times. V usage is TRBV10-3 and J usage is TRBJ2-3; 12 bases are shared with TRBD2. The length of the CDR3 is 16 residues. Germline CDR1 is ENHRY and CDR2 is SYGVKD. Germline trimming cut 2 bases from V and 0 bases from J; bases unmatched to any gene: 0. The CDR3 region has the DNA TGTGCCATCAGTGAGGGACTAGCGGGGAGCACAGATACGCAGTATTTT. Translating it yields CAISEGLAGSTDTQYF.